This T cell receptor (beta chain) was captured by sequencing in a study of cytomegalovirus exposure and HLA in healthy donors. Findings and limits, study-wide: It was assumed in the presence/absence analyses that sequencing depth was roughly uniform across donors. In a later analysis, HLA-associated TCR beta chains were more clonally expanded than equally common others.

PCR involved 60 Vbeta and 13 Jbeta primers. Here immunoSEQ multiplex PCR was the method, and the copy in TCRdb shows in-frame clones only, minus some. The profile shows 150,000 or so clones, 80% of them singletons. Concerning this clone itself: Its matching antigen is unknown.

This CDR3 is built from 14 residues. Per germline, CDR1 SGHRS and CDR2 YFSETQ. Trimming at V came to 0 bases and at J to 10 bases, leaving 8 bases not matched to a gene. V gene TRBV5-1 combines with J gene TRBJ2-5; 8 bases line up with TRBD2. Sequenced material: PBMCs. The source is a man in his fifties or sixties in good health and CMV-seronegative. The CDR3 region is CASSLDRGGPVQYF. The CDR3 nucleotides are TGCGCCAGCAGCTTGGATCGGGGGGGTCCGGTCCAGTACTTC.